This T cell receptor (beta chain) was identified during a study of blood T cell repertoires in COVID-19. Study details: COVID-19 samples, acute and convalescent, were from the United States, Italy and Spain. The analysed material was cDNA or gDNA that came from T cells, B-cell-depleted T cells, or PBMCs.

J lost 1 base, V lost 5 bases, and 4 bases had no gene match. The germline V gene encodes CDR1 SGHVS and CDR2 FQNEAQ. This CDR3 is 14 amino acids long. Under the authors' procedure: Counts of nucleated cells, estimated from reference gene primer amplification, were obtained. Sequenced by immunoSEQ multiplex PCR; TCRdb stores in-frame clones only, minus some. The D gene and trimming were derived from the DNA, and the V and J assignments and clone size from that table. The sample shows roughly 280,000 clones, more than 85% of them seen only once. V usage is TRBV7-8 and J usage is TRBJ2-5; 7 positions match TRBD1. The sequence derives from a man aged 18 to 29 with active or convalescent COVID-19. The sequencing sample was made of peripheral blood. CDR3 in amino acids: CASSPGQAQETQYF. CDR3 in DNA: TGTGCCAGCAGCCCCGGACAGGCCCAAGAGACCCAGTACTTC.